This T cell receptor (beta chain) was sequenced in a study of identical twins. Overall study findings and caveats: Partial confounding of zero-insertion analyses by invariant MAIT and iNKT cells was possible. While abundant cord blood beta clonotypes carried fewer insertions, memory repertoires showed no such pattern.

This clonotype was counted a few times. What it binds is unknown. Healthy Caucasians supplied all donations. With 2 bases clipped from V and 5 bases from J, the junction kept 5 bases outside the gene matches. CDR1 DFQATT and CDR2 SNEGSKA come from the germline V gene (reference sequence). The CDR3 length is 14 residues. Template switching, a step in the protocol, added a universal primer site, and cDNA carried unique molecular identifiers. MiXCR was run by TCRdb on the 5' RACE reads, yielding one entry per CDR3 protein. The table records around 1.7 million distinct CDR3 sequences, roughly a third of them present only once.

This sequence was found in a newborn girl in good health. Material: cord blood. The V gene is TRBV20-1, the J gene TRBJ1-5, with TRBD1 matching over 8 bases. CDR3 protein: CSARPTGGHQPQHF. The CDR3 bases are TGCAGTGCTAGACCTACAGGGGGGCATCAGCCCCAGCATTTT.